This paragraph covers one T cell receptor beta chain sequence. The method was immunoSEQ multiplex PCR; TCRdb's version includes in-frame clones alone and lacks a portion of them. The table has some 210,000 clones, roughly nine tenths seen once. The data belong to a study of control samples from healthy donors and cancer patients. The CDR3 is made up of 13 amino acids. Trimming stripped 3 bases from V and 8 bases from J, with 10 bases between. Germline CDR1 is MNHEY and CDR2 is SVGAGI. The clonotype originates from a man in his thirties or forties in good health. The sequenced material came from blood. This chain uses TRBV6-5 with TRBJ1-4; D gene uncertain. CDR3 sequence: CASSYSLREKLFF. The CDR3 DNA is TGTGCCAGCAGTTATTCACTCCGGGAAAAACTGTTTTTT.